There are a few counts of the clone carrying this T cell receptor (beta chain). Antigen: not known. The sample belongs to a study of T cells after posttransplantation cyclophosphamide. Notes on the study in general: Donor-recipient repertoire similarity was low at 1-2 months, rising over year one. After PTCy, TRB diversity resembled that of CNI/methotrexate controls.

Assay: immunoSEQ multiplex PCR; the TCRdb copy retains only in-frame clones and omits some. In total the sample includes about 39,000 clones, none of them seen once. CDR3 size: 15 residues. CDR1 and CDR2 (germline): SGHAT, FQNNGV. Trimming took 8 bases from V and 3 from J, leaving 20 bases between them. This TCR derives from a woman in her forties or fifties in good health and a related stem cell transplant donor. V and J are TRBV11-2 and TRBJ2-7; no definite D call. The sequenced sample was PBMCs. The CDR3 bases are TGTGCCAGCTCACCAAACAACTGGCGGAGCTACGAGCAGTACTTC. Translation: CASSPNNWRSYEQYF.